This TCR beta chain was captured by sequencing in a study of T cell changes during pregnancy in multiple sclerosis. Germline CDR1 reads SGHRS; CDR2 reads YFSETQ. This CDR3 is built from 15 residues. V trimming: 0 bases; J trimming: 5 bases; junction bases outside the gene matches: 2. Assay used: immunoSEQ multiplex PCR; TCRdb lists only in-frame clones, some missing. The table lists tens of thousands of clones, about 89% of them singletons. This clonotype originated in a female donor with multiple sclerosis, enrolled in a pregnancy study. J is TRBJ2-2 and V is TRBV5-1; 9 bases map to TRBD2. The source was CD8+ T cells from peripheral blood mononuclear cells, collected in the second trimester of pregnancy. CDR3 nucleotides: TGCGCCAGCAGCTTGGCTACTAGCGGGACCGGGGAGCTGTTTTTT. Residues: CASSLATSGTGELFF.